This T cell receptor beta chain was found in a study of T cell responses to AZD1222 COVID-19 vaccine. Points from the study as a whole: Regions 160-218 and 743-854 dominated among vaccine-associated CD4 TCRs spanning spike. Following two doses of AZD1222, Spike-specific TCR breadth and depth rose. Repertoires were sampled only after the peak T cell response.

On this clone itself: Its target is not known.

The CDR3 spans 15 residues. J gave up 6 bases and V 2 bases, and 8 bases lay outside the gene matches. Germline CDR1 SGHDT, CDR2 YYEEEE. Produced via immunoSEQ multiplex PCR; TCRdb's table is partial and in-frame only. The data show 120,000 to 150,000 clones, about 90% seen once. Sequencing used peripheral blood, obtained 28 days after the second AZD1222 dose. This TCR came from an adult who received the AZD1222 COVID-19 vaccine. The V and J genes are TRBV5-6 and TRBJ1-2; 9 positions agree with TRBD1. The CDR3 loop reads CASSFPRGQGNGYTF. CDR3 nucleotide sequence: TGTGCCAGCAGCTTCCCCCGGGGACAGGGAAATGGCTACACCTTC.